The 4 T cell receptor beta chains reported below all come from one sample, sequenced in a study of technical replicates of blood from several donors. Measured with immunoSEQ multiplex PCR; TCRdb has only the in-frame clones, and not every one. The sample carries about 93,000 clones, roughly 96% recorded once. The sequenced sample was T cells isolated from PBMCs. These receptors were taken from a human donor in good health.

This CDR3 reads CASSYSAGVQREQYF. The CDR3 coding sequence is TGTGCCAGCAGTTACTCGGCGGGAGTCCAGAGGGAGCAGTACTTC. The chain is built from TRBV6-5 and TRBJ2-7, with 7 positions matching TRBD2. Germline V gene sequence: CDR1 MNHEY, CDR2 SVGAGI. V shed 0 bases, J shed 7 bases, and the junction held 9 bases outside the gene matches. The CDR3 is 15 amino acids.

This clone has a single count. V is TRBV30 and J is TRBJ2-2; 8 bases map to TRBD2. This CDR3 is built from 15 residues. Germline lookup yields CDR1 GTSNPN and CDR2 SVGIG (reference sequence). The V and J ends lost 3 bases and 4 bases, in that order; junction bases with no gene match: 7. The CDR3 DNA reads TGTGCCTGGAGGAGAGGGCTAGCGGGCACCGGGGAGCTGTTTTTT. Protein: CAWRRGLAGTGELFF.

The chain is built from TRBV14 and TRBJ1-2; perhaps TRBD1 as D (5 bases). Per the germline V gene, CDR1 is SGHDN and CDR2 is FVKESK. Trimming removed 1 base at V and 8 bases at J, with 11 bases between. The CDR3 is made up of 13 amino acids. The CDR3 is CASSQAMAGGYTF. The CDR3 DNA follows: TGTGCCAGCAGCCAAGCCATGGCAGGGGGCTACACCTTC.

The chain links TRBV4-2 to TRBJ1-2; 8 nucleotides agree with TRBD1. Germline V gene lookup returns CDR1 LGHNA and CDR2 YNFKEQ. The CDR3 totals 15 residues. V dropped 2 bases and J dropped 7; count of bases not matched to a gene: 9. The CDR3 is CASSQLTGERRGYTF. CDR3 nucleotide sequence: TGTGCCAGCAGCCAATTGACAGGGGAGAGGCGTGGCTACACCTTC.